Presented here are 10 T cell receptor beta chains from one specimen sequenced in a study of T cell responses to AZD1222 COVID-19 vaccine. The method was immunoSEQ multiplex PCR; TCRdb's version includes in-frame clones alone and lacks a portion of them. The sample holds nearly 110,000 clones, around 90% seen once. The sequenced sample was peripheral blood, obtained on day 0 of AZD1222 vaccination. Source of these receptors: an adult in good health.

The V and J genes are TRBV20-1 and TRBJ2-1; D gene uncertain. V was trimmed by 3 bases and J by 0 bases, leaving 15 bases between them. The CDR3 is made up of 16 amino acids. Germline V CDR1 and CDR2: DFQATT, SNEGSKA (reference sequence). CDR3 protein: CSASKAGARSYNEQFF. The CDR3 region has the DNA TGCAGTGCTAGTAAGGCAGGAGCCCGCTCCTACAATGAGCAGTTCTTC.

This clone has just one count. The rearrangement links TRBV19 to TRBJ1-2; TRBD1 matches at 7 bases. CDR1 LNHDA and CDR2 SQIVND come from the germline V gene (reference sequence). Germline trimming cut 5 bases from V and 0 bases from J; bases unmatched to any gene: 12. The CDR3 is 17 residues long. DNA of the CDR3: TGTGCCAGTAGTTCGGCCACAGGGGCGGGGGCTAACTATGGCTACACCTTC. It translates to CASSSATGAGANYGYTF. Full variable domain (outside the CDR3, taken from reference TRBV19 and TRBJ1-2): DGGITQSPKYLFRKEGQNVTLSCEQNLNHDAMYWYRQDPGQGLRLIYYSQIVNDFQKGDIAEGYSVSREKKESFPLTVTSAQKNPTAFYLCASSSATGAGANYGYTFGSGTRLTVV.

Here the CDR3 DNA reads TGTGCCACCAGTGACCAGGGAAACTATGGCTACACCTTC. Its translation is CATSDQGNYGYTF. V and J are TRBV24-1 and TRBJ1-2; D is perhaps TRBD1 (5 bases). The CDR3 is 13 residues long. The V and J ends lost 4 bases and 2 bases respectively, with 7 bases between them. Germline loops: CDR1 KGHDR, CDR2 SFDVKD.

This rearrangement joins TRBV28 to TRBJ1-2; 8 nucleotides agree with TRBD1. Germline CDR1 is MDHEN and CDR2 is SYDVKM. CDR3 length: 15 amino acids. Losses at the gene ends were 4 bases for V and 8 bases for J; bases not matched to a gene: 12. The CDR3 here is CASSSSGQALGGYTF. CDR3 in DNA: TGTGCCAGCAGTTCCTCGGGACAGGCCCTGGGGGGCTACACCTTC.

Here the CDR3 reads CASSPRDRAFF. In DNA form, the CDR3 reads TGTGCCAGCAGCCCTCGGGATCGGGCTTTCTTT. This chain links TRBV11-3 with TRBJ1-1, with D unresolved. The length of the CDR3 is 11 residues. V was trimmed by 5 bases and J by 11 bases, leaving 12 bases between them. Germline V lookup: CDR1 SGHNT, CDR2 YENEEA.

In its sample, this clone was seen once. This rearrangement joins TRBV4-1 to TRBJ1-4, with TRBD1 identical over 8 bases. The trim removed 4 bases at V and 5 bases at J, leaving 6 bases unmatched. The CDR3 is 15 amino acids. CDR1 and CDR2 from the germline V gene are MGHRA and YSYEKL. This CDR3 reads CASSPGTGGNEKLFF. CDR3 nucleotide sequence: TGCGCCAGCAGCCCAGGGACAGGCGGGAATGAAAAACTGTTTTTT.

The CDR3 loop is CASSRAAGQGRKDSNQPQHF. The CDR3 nucleotides read TGTGCCAGCAGCCGCGCGGCGGGACAGGGGAGGAAGGATAGCAATCAGCCCCAGCATTTT. This sequence joins TRBV11-3 and TRBJ1-5, with TRBD1 identical over 10 bases. The V gene end was trimmed by 5 bases and the J gene end by 0 bases; junction bases not matched to a gene: 16. CDR3 length equals 20 residues. Germline V lookup: CDR1 SGHNT, CDR2 YENEEA. Combining the CDR3 with reference TRBV11-3 and TRBJ1-5 gives the whole variable domain EAGVVQSPRYKIIEKKQPVAFWCNPISGHNTLYWYLQNLGQGPELLIRYENEEAVDDSQLPKDRFSAERLKGVDSTLKIQPAELGDSAVYLCASSRAAGQGRKDSNQPQHFGDGTRLSIL.

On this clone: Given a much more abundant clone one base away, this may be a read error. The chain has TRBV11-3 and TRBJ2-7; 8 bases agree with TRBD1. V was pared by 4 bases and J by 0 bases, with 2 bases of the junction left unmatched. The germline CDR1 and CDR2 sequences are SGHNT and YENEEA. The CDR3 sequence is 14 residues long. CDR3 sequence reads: CASSWTGSSYEQYF. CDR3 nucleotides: TGTGCCAGCAGCTGGACAGGGAGCTCCTACGAGCAGTACTTC.

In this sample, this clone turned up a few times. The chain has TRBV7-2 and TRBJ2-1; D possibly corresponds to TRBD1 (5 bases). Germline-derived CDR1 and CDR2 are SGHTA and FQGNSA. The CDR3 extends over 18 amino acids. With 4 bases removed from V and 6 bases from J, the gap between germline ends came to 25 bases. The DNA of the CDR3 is TGTGCCAGCAGCTGGATGGGGCTGGCCGTCCAGGGCAGCAATGAGCAGTTCTTC. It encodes CASSWMGLAVQGSNEQFF. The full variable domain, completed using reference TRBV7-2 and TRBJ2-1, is GAGVSQSPSNKVTEKGKDVELRCDPISGHTALYWYRQSLGQGLEFLIYFQGNSAPDKSGLPSDRFSAERTGGSVSTLTIQRTQQEDSAVYLCASSWMGLAVQGSNEQFFGPGTRLTVL.

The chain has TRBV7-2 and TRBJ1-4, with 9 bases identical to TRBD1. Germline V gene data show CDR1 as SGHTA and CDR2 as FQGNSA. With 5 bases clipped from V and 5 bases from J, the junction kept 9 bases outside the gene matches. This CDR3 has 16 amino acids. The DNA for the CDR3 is TGTGCCAGCAGCCGTAACAGGGGGCCGGGGAATGAAAAACTGTTTTTT. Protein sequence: CASSRNRGPGNEKLFF.